This T cell receptor beta chain was found in a study of early T cells in non-severe SARS-CoV-2 infection. Overall study context: It was bulk RNA from unsorted whole blood that was sequenced, and the chains were unpaired.

Unique molecular identifier tags were affixed to discrete cDNA molecules. TCRdb fed the 5' RACE reads into MiXCR, producing one record per CDR3 protein. The data contain some 80,000 distinct CDR3 sequences, approximately 13% of them seen just once; the ten biggest clones take up approximately 7%. The CDR3 contains 12 residues. V was shortened by 2 bases and J by 9 bases, with 11 bases between the two germline ends. Germline lookup yields CDR1 ENHRY and CDR2 SYGVKD. Findings and limits, study-wide: Anti-spike CD8 specificities were favored by VDJdb matching, whose results missed private and CD4 specificities.

This clonotype was seen only a few times. The antigen is not known. This TCR was recovered from an adult who was a healthcare worker with PCR-confirmed SARS-CoV-2 infection or an uninfected control (not recorded which). The chain joins TRBV10-3 to TRBJ2-7; tentatively, D is TRBD1 (6 bases). Sequencing was carried out using whole blood. The CDR3: CAISENRAGQYF. The CDR3 DNA sequence: TGTGCCATCAGTGAGAACAGGGCCGGGCAGTACTTC.